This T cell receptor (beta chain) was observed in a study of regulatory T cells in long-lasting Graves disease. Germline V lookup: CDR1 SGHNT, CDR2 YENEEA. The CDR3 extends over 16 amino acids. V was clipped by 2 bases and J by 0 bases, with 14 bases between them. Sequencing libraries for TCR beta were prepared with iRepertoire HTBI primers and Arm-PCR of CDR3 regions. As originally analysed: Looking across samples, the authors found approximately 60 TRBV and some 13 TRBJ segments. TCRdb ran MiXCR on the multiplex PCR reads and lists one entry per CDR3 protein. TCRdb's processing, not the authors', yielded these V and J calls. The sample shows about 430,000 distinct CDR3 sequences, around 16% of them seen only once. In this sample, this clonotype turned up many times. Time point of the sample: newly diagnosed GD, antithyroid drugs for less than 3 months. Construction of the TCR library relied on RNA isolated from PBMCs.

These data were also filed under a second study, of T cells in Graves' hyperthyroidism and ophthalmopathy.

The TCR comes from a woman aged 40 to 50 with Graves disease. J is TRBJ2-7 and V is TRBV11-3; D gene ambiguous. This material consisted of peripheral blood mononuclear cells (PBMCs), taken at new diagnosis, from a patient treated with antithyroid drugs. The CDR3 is CASSLKSNGISYEQYF. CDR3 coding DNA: TGTGCCAGCAGCTTAAAGTCGAACGGAATCTCCTACGAGCAGTACTTC.